The 21 T cell receptor beta chains given below trace back to one sample, sequenced in a study of blood T cell repertoires in COVID-19. TCRdb's table, derived via immunoSEQ multiplex PCR, lists solely in-frame clones and lacks some. The repertoire holds 35,000 to 50,000 clones, with more than 75% as singletons. Material: peripheral blood. The receptor source for this set is a man in his 70s with active or convalescent COVID-19.

The chain joins TRBV7-9 to TRBJ1-4, with D unclear. This CDR3 spans 15 amino acids. Germline values: CDR1 SEHNR, CDR2 FQNEAQ (reference sequence). V was pared by 5 bases and J by 0 bases, with 10 bases between. The CDR3: CASSEVLATNEKLFF. DNA for the CDR3: TGTGCCAGCAGCGAGGTACTTGCAACTAATGAAAAACTGTTTTTT.

This chain connects TRBV19 to TRBJ2-2, with D perhaps matching TRBD2 (6 bases). The CDR3 loop spans 13 amino acids. The V end lost 3 bases, the J end lost 7 bases, and 9 bases lay between the germline ends. Per the germline V gene, CDR1 is LNHDA and CDR2 is SQIVND (reference sequence). CDR3 DNA: TGTGCCAGTAGTATGGAGGGCAGCGGGGAGCTGTTTTTT. Its translation: CASSMEGSGELFF.

This chain uses TRBV30 with TRBJ1-5, with TRBD1 as a possible D gene (5 bases). Deletions cut 5 bases from V and 4 bases from J, with 12 bases between. Germline CDR1 and CDR2: GTSNPN and SVGIG (reference sequence). The CDR3 loop spans 13 amino acids. The CDR3: CAWAAGLNQPQHF. CDR3 in DNA: TGTGCCTGGGCGGCAGGGTTGAATCAGCCCCAGCATTTT.

V and J are TRBV30 and TRBJ2-5; weak D call: TRBD1 (5 bases). V gave up 0 bases and J gave up 5 bases, with 10 bases separating them. The CDR3 sequence is 13 residues long. CDR1 GTSNPN and CDR2 SVGIG come from the germline V gene (reference sequence). CDR3 in amino acids: CAWSVQGGETQYF. Written as DNA, the CDR3 is TGTGCCTGGAGTGTGCAGGGTGGGGAGACCCAGTACTTC.

This clone has a handful of counts. V gene TRBV28 combines with J gene TRBJ1-1, with 9 bases fitting TRBD1. From germline, CDR1 is MDHEN and CDR2 SYDVKM. The CDR3 is 17 amino acids. The junction had 12 bases not matched to a gene; V was cut back by 2 bases and J by 5 bases. In DNA, the CDR3 is TGTGCCAGCAGTTTAGGAGGGGACAGGGCATTTGAAACTGAAGCTTTCTTT. Amino acid sequence: CASSLGGDRAFETEAFF. Based on the CDR3 plus reference TRBV28 and TRBJ1-1, the full variable domain is DVKVTQSSRYLVKRTGEKVFLECVQDMDHENMFWYRQDPGLGLRLIYFSYDVKMKEKGDIPEGYSVSREKKERFSLILESASTNQTSMYLCASSLGGDRAFETEAFFGQGTRLTVV.

The rearrangement links TRBV7-2 to TRBJ1-1; 7 nucleotides align to TRBD1. CDR1 and CDR2 (germline): SGHTA, FQGNSA. Trimming took 5 bases from V and 11 from J; bases not matched to a gene: 8. The CDR3 is 12 residues long. CDR3 residues: CASSARQGWAFF. CDR3 DNA: TGTGCCAGCAGCGCACGACAGGGTTGGGCTTTCTTT.

The rearrangement joins TRBV6-5 to TRBJ1-2, with 7 nucleotides matching TRBD1. CDR3 length: 16 amino acids. Per the germline V gene, CDR1 is MNHEY and CDR2 is SVGAGI. Losses at the gene ends were 4 bases for V and 6 bases for J; bases not matched to a gene: 14. The CDR3 DNA follows: TGTGCCAGCAGTTTTAGGGGGCACCAACCCTTGAATGGCTACACCTTC. This sequence encodes CASSFRGHQPLNGYTF.

This clone was seen once. The chain joins TRBV5-1 to TRBJ1-3; D is uncertain. The CDR3 has 17 residues. The ends were cut back, 2 bases at V and 0 bases at J, with 15 bases in the middle. Germline loops: CDR1 SGHRS, CDR2 YFSETQ. Here the CDR3 reads CASSFLTRGNSGNTIYF. DNA for the CDR3: TGCGCCAGCAGCTTTCTGACCCGGGGTAACTCTGGAAACACCATATATTTT.

The gene calls are TRBV30 and TRBJ1-2; D not certain. There are 8 residues in the CDR3. Germline V gene lookup returns CDR1 GTSNPN and CDR2 SVGIG (reference sequence). V lost 8 bases, J lost 8 bases, and 6 bases lay in between. The CDR3 DNA is TGTGCCGGAGAGGGCTACACCTTC. It encodes CAGEGYTF. Filled out from reference TRBV30 and TRBJ1-2, the complete variable domain reads SQTIHQWPATLVQPVGSPLSLECTVEGTSNPNLYWYRQAAGRGLQLLFYSVGIGQISSEVPQNLSASRPQDRQFILSSKKLLLSDSGFYLCAGEGYTFGSGTRLTVV.

The chain recombines TRBV28 with TRBJ1-5, with D perhaps TRBD1 (6 bases). From germline, CDR1 is MDHEN and CDR2 SYDVKM. The CDR3 extends over 13 amino acids. V was pared by 5 bases and J by 3 bases, with 8 bases between. CDR3: CASSRGFNQPQHF. CDR3 DNA sequence: TGTGCCAGCAGTAGGGGGTTCAATCAGCCCCAGCATTTT.

CDR3 region: CASRGQGKSSYEQYF. The CDR3, as DNA: TGTGCCAGCAGGGGTCAGGGCAAGAGCTCCTACGAGCAGTACTTC. V usage is TRBV21-1 and J usage is TRBJ2-7; the table's TRBD1 call for D was not verified on the DNA. TRBV21-1 is labeled a pseudogene. This CDR3 region has 15 residues.

This clone showed up just a few times. This sequence joins TRBV3-1 (or the pseudogene TRBV3-2) and TRBJ1-2, with TRBD1 identical over 12 bases. Germline CDR1 and CDR2: LGHDT and YNNKEL (reference sequence). Unmatched junction bases numbered 4, after V lost 4 bases and J lost 7 bases. The CDR3 spans 14 residues. This chain's CDR3 is CASSRDRGLRGYTF. CDR3 nucleotide sequence: TGTGCCAGCAGCCGGGACAGGGGGCTGCGTGGCTACACCTTC.

The chain carries TRBV12-3 or TRBV12-4 and TRBJ1-3; D ambiguous. There are 12 residues in the CDR3. V dropped 5 bases and J dropped 7 bases, with 9 bases sitting between them. The CDR3 DNA reads as TGTGCCAGCAGTCTACAGAGTAACACCATATATTTT. Encoded protein: CASSLQSNTIYF.

The chain recombines TRBV6-5 with TRBJ2-3; D is ambiguous. Between the trimmed V and J ends, which lost 2 bases and 4 bases, there was a span of 13 bases. The CDR3 has 15 amino acids. Germline loops: CDR1 MNHEY, CDR2 SVGAGI. This chain's CDR3 is CASSYSVRLSDTQYF. CDR3 bases: TGTGCCAGCAGTTACAGTGTGAGGCTCTCAGATACGCAGTATTTT.

The chain employs TRBV19 and TRBJ1-2; D is unclear. CDR1 LNHDA and CDR2 SQIVND come from the germline V gene (reference sequence). This CDR3 spans 14 amino acids. The germline V and J ends were trimmed by 4 bases and 7 bases, with 16 bases remaining between them. The CDR3 DNA reads as TGTGCCAGTAGTACCTCGTGGGGAGTCCTTGGCTACACCTTC. Translated, it gives CASSTSWGVLGYTF.

This chain uses TRBV5-4 with TRBJ1-2; TRBD1 agrees at 8 bases. This CDR3 region has 14 residues. Germline CDR1 SGHNT, CDR2 YYREEE (reference sequence). J was trimmed by 6 bases and V by 4 bases; bases with no gene match: 8. The chain's CDR3 is CASSPAQGAHGYTF. CDR3 sequence (DNA): TGTGCCAGCAGCCCTGCCCAGGGGGCGCATGGCTACACCTTC.

This clone has only one observation. The chain is built from TRBV7-2 and TRBJ2-2; TRBD1 is a possible D gene (5 bases). This CDR3 spans 15 amino acids. In germline, CDR1 is SGHTA, CDR2 FQGNSA. The germline V and J ends were trimmed by 2 bases and 5 bases, with 12 bases remaining between them. The CDR3 bases are TGTGCCAGCAGCTTAATGGGGCAGGGAACCGGGGAGCTGTTTTTT. Translated: CASSLMGQGTGELFF.

This clone has only a few counts. The V and J genes are TRBV9 and TRBJ2-7; D uncertain. The CDR3 totals 11 residues. Germline-derived CDR1 and CDR2 are SGDLS and YYNGEE. Trimming shortened V by 3 bases and J by 3 bases, and 4 bases separated the two germline ends. The CDR3, as DNA: TGTGCCAGCAGCGCAGGCTACGAGCAGTACTTC. Its protein product is CASSAGYEQYF.

A few counts support this clone. The chain has TRBV11-2 and TRBJ2-7, with a possible D match to TRBD1 (5 bases). The CDR3 is 13 residues long. Deletions cut 0 bases from V and 2 bases from J, with 5 bases between. Germline CDR1 reads SGHAT; CDR2 reads FQNNGV. The CDR3 spells CASSLEGAYEQYF. The DNA for the CDR3 is TGTGCCAGCAGCTTAGAAGGGGCCTACGAGCAGTACTTC.

The rearrangement joins TRBV14 to TRBJ1-2; a weak D match, TRBD1 (5 bases). V lost 1 base and J 6 bases, leaving 12 bases between the germline ends. Germline CDR1 is SGHDN and CDR2 is FVKESK. The CDR3 covers 14 residues. CDR3 coding DNA: TGTGCCAGCAGCCAAGTCCTCATGACAGATGGCTACACCTTC. This encodes CASSQVLMTDGYTF.

This chain connects TRBV5-6 to TRBJ1-5, with D unclear. V was clipped by 0 bases and J by 2 bases, with 6 bases between them. Germline CDR1 reads SGHDT; CDR2 reads YYEEEE. CDR3 length equals 14 residues. In nucleotides, the CDR3 is TGTGCCAGCAGCTTGGGGGAGGGCAATCAGCCCCAGCATTTT. Translated, it gives CASSLGEGNQPQHF.